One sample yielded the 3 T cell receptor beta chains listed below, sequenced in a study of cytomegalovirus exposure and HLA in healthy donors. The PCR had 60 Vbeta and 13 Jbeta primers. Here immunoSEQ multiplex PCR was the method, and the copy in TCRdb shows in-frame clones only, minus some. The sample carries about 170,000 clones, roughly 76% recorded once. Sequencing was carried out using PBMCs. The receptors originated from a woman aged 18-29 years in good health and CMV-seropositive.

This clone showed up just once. The CDR3 reads CASRSGKGRTSGGPPRETQYF. CDR3 coding DNA: TGTGCAAGTCGCTCTGGAAAGGGACGGACTAGCGGGGGGCCGCCGCGGGAGACCCAGTACTTC. The J gene is TRBJ2-5, the V gene TRBV12-2; no check of the table's D call, TRBD2, against the DNA was made. TRBV12-2 is recorded as a pseudogene. The CDR3 is 21 amino acids.

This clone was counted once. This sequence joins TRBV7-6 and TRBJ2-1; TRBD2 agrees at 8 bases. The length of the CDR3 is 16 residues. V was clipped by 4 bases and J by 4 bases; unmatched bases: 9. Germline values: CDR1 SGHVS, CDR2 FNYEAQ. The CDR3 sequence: CASSSGGVAGYNEQFF. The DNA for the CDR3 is TGTGCCAGCAGCTCCGGAGGAGTAGCGGGGTACAATGAGCAGTTCTTC.

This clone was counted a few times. The CDR3 nucleotides read TGTGCCAGCAGCCCCACAAGGGGGGGATACGAGCAGTACTTC. Its protein product is CASSPTRGGYEQYF. This sequence joins TRBV6-6 and TRBJ2-7; a weak D match, TRBD2 (7 bases). V was shortened by 6 bases and J by 4 bases, with 16 bases between the two germline ends. The length of the CDR3 is 14 residues. CDR1 and CDR2 (germline): MNHNY, SVGAGI (reference sequence).